This record looks at one T cell receptor (beta chain) sequence and its context. CDR1 and CDR2 from the germline V gene are SGHAT and FQNNGV. This CDR3 is 15 amino acids long. Unmatched junction bases numbered 7, after V lost 6 bases and J lost 5 bases. This entry comes from a study of T cell changes during pregnancy in multiple sclerosis. Profiling relied on immunoSEQ multiplex PCR, and the TCRdb table lists in-frame clones only, not all of them. In the table there are some 49,000 clones, 91% of which are singletons. This sequence originates from a female donor with multiple sclerosis, enrolled in a pregnancy study. The material was CD8+ T cells from peripheral blood mononuclear cells, obtained in the second trimester of pregnancy. The genes are TRBV11-2 and TRBJ2-2; 9 nucleotides match TRBD1. The CDR3 region has the DNA TGTGCCAGCAGTTATCGACAGGGGGGTACCGGGGAGCTGTTTTTT. This sequence encodes CASSYRQGGTGELFF.